This T cell receptor beta chain was identified in a study of shared clonotypes between healthy human individuals. Germline CDR1 is LNHDA and CDR2 is SQIVND (reference sequence). The germline V and J ends were trimmed by 7 bases and 0 bases, with 10 bases remaining between them. This CDR3 comprises 14 residues. Turning to this clone: The antigen remains undetermined.

Regarding the study as a whole: It was only blood that was sampled, and tissue repertoires likely differ. An expected dependence of interdonor clonotype sharing on sequencing depth was noted. Estimated richness was generally greater in naive than memory subsets. When naive CD4 clonotypes were compared across a handful of donors, about 5% were shared.

The table came from immunoSEQ multiplex PCR; TCRdb's copy has only in-frame clones and leaves some out. The sample lists hundreds of thousands of clones; less than 85% were seen once. The chain has TRBV19 and TRBJ2-4; no clear D. The receptor comes from a woman aged 30 to 39 in good health. Sequenced sample: memory CD4+ T cells sorted from blood. Noted subset: CD45RA-negative fraction. CDR3 residues: CASTSKLAKNIQYF. CDR3 coding DNA: TGTGCCAGTACCTCCAAACTAGCCAAAAACATTCAGTACTTC.